Here is one TCR beta chain with its context. Its antigen is unknown. This entry belongs to a study of cytomegalovirus exposure and HLA in healthy donors. Study results and limitations: TCR beta chains numbering more than 150 were designated cytomegalovirus-associated.

The CDR3 runs 16 residues. J gave up 4 bases and V 5 bases, and 10 bases lay outside the gene matches. Germline V gene sequence: CDR1 PRHDT, CDR2 FYEKMQ (reference sequence). Sequencing used immunoSEQ multiplex PCR; TCRdb keeps in-frame clones, though not all of them. Of about 140,000 clones in the sample, about nine tenths were seen once. The rearrangement links TRBV13 to TRBJ2-7, with 11 bases lining up with TRBD2. Input material: PBMCs. This sequence originates from a young man in good health and CMV-seronegative. The CDR3 is CASSAPRTSGQYEQYF. The CDR3 nucleotides read TGTGCCAGCAGCGCACCCAGGACTAGCGGGCAATACGAGCAGTACTTC.